The rows below give T cell receptor beta chains drawn from one sample of a study of T cell clonotyping in hematopoietic cell transplantation. Clones were sequenced by immunoSEQ multiplex PCR, and TCRdb holds only the in-frame ones, with some missing. There are 14,000 or so clones in the sample; about 93% occur only once, and approximately 4.5% lies in the top ten. The sample consisted of PBMCs, taken 30 days after allogeneic stem cell transplant. The receptors were gathered from a male patient in his sixties or seventies who had an allogeneic stem cell transplant from an unrelated donor, so the T cells may come from the graft donor. Some clones in this sample may be carry-over from other donors' samples. The conserved cysteine and the conserved F or W are not part of the CDR3 here.

TRBV29-1 SVDGERVNTEAF
TRBV5-6 ASSFRGSGANVLT
TRBV27 ASSLGGQDTEAF
TRBV7-8 ASIRGPGQGYGELF
TRBV7-3 ASSFQGPQTGELF
TRBV2 ASSLRLQPGELF
TRBV30 AWSEGLTGELF
TRBV19 ASSPRTGGSNSPLH
TRBV29-1 SADRGTEAF
TRBV28 ASSSGLAGGMGSVKEY